One and the same sample provided the 20 T cell receptor beta chains below, sequenced in a study of blood T cell repertoires in COVID-19. Here immunoSEQ multiplex PCR was the method, and the copy in TCRdb shows in-frame clones only, minus some. The sample has some 81,000 clones, about 95% seen once; the top ten hold approximately 4.3%. The sample taken for sequencing was peripheral blood. Receptors originate from a human donor with active COVID-19. The donor label of this sample is uncertain.

This rearrangement joins TRBV7-9 to TRBJ1-4; D is unresolved. Per the germline V gene, CDR1 is SEHNR and CDR2 is FQNEAQ (reference sequence). V lost 1 base to trimming and J lost 4 bases, with 7 bases between them. The CDR3 covers 14 residues. The CDR3 reads CASSLGQINEKLFF. In DNA form, the CDR3 reads TGTGCCAGCAGCTTAGGCCAGATTAATGAAAAACTGTTTTTT.

The V and J genes are TRBV19 and TRBJ2-2; 7 positions agree with TRBD1. The CDR3 spans 15 residues. Trimming cost V 1 base and J 4 bases; bases outside gene matches: 3. The germline gives CDR1 LNHDA, CDR2 SQIVND (reference sequence). The CDR3 loop is CASSIGDSLTGELFF. In DNA form, the CDR3 reads TGTGCCAGTAGTATAGGGGACAGCCTCACCGGGGAGCTGTTTTTT.

This clone was seen once. CDR3 in DNA: TGTGCCAGCAGTTACCAGGGACAGGTCTATGGCTACACCTTC. This sequence encodes CASSYQGQVYGYTF. The chain uses TRBV6-2 or TRBV6-3 and TRBJ1-2, with 8 nucleotides matching TRBD1. Germline CDR1 is MNHEY and CDR2 is SVGEGT. V dropped 2 bases and J dropped 4; count of bases not matched to a gene: 3. The CDR3 runs 14 residues.

The CDR3 region is CASSPGQGGPLIVPEAFF. The CDR3, as DNA: TGTGCCAGCAGCCCGGGACAGGGTGGACCCCTCATCGTCCCTGAAGCTTTCTTT. The chain recombines TRBV27 with TRBJ1-1; 9 bases match TRBD1. CDR1 and CDR2 from the germline V gene are MNHEY and SMNVEV (reference sequence). The CDR3 extends over 18 amino acids. V lost 6 bases, J lost 6 bases, and 20 bases stayed unmatched.

This chain uses TRBV29-1 with TRBJ2-1; TRBD2 matches 7 bases. The germline V gene encodes CDR1 SQVTM and CDR2 ANQGSEA. With 3 bases clipped from V and 4 bases from J, the junction kept 12 bases outside the gene matches. The CDR3 covers 16 residues. The DNA of the CDR3 is TGCAGCGTTGATCTCAACCTAGCGGAAGGATACAATGAGCAGTTCTTC. Encoded protein: CSVDLNLAEGYNEQFF.

This clone was picked up one time. The chain uses TRBV5-1 and TRBJ2-1; 8 bases map to TRBD1. Trimming at V came to 0 bases and at J to 4 bases, leaving 3 bases not matched to a gene. The length of the CDR3 is 15 residues. Per germline, CDR1 SGHRS and CDR2 YFSETQ. The CDR3 loop reads CASSLDGQGYNEQFF. The CDR3 DNA is TGCGCCAGCAGCTTGGATGGACAGGGATACAATGAGCAGTTCTTC.

The chain carries TRBV12-3 or TRBV12-4 and TRBJ2-5, with D tentatively TRBD2 (6 bases). There are 13 residues in the CDR3. Deletions cut 7 bases from V and 2 bases from J, with 11 bases between. This CDR3 reads CASTFAGQETQYF. The CDR3 bases are TGTGCCAGCACCTTCGCGGGGCAAGAGACCCAGTACTTC.

The chain has TRBV5-6 and TRBJ1-2; D gene unclear. CDR1 SGHDT and CDR2 YYEEEE come from the germline V gene. V dropped 2 bases and J dropped 6 bases, with 11 bases sitting between them. This CDR3 is built from 13 residues. CDR3 nucleotide sequence: TGTGCCAGCAGCTTAATTTCCGGGGATGGCTACACCTTC. Translated, it gives CASSLISGDGYTF.

The V call is TRBV27, the J call TRBJ1-4; D not resolved. Germline CDR1 is MNHEY and CDR2 is SMNVEV (reference sequence). With 8 bases removed from V and 3 bases from J, the gap between germline ends came to 13 bases. The CDR3 consists of 14 residues. CDR3 sequence reads: CASSWVAANEKLFF. CDR3 DNA: TGTGCCAGCTCCTGGGTCGCGGCTAATGAAAAACTGTTTTTT.

This clone showed up just once. The chain couples TRBV5-6 to TRBJ2-7; 7 bases map to TRBD1. Germline-derived CDR1 and CDR2 are SGHDT and YYEEEE. The CDR3 loop spans 14 amino acids. V shed 4 bases, J shed 3 bases, and the junction held 7 bases outside the gene matches. CDR3 region: CASSPRDRRYEQYF. The CDR3 bases are TGTGCCAGCAGCCCCCGGGACAGACGCTACGAGCAGTACTTC.

The DNA for the CDR3 is TGCAGTGCCACCGGGAATGGCTACACCTTC. It translates to CSATGNGYTF. The rearrangement joins TRBV20-1 to TRBJ1-2; no clear D gene. The germline V gene has CDR1 DFQATT and CDR2 SNEGSKA (reference sequence). The CDR3 runs 10 residues. V dropped 6 bases and J dropped 6 bases, with 8 bases sitting between them.

The V call is TRBV19, the J call TRBJ1-1; D unclear. V dropped 7 bases and J dropped 7 bases, with 10 bases sitting between them. Germline loops: CDR1 LNHDA, CDR2 SQIVND (reference sequence). The CDR3 covers 11 residues. The CDR3: CASIKGDEAFF. The CDR3 DNA reads as TGTGCCAGTATTAAGGGAGATGAAGCTTTCTTT.

The chain joins TRBV18 to TRBJ2-7; D is perhaps TRBD1 (5 bases). This CDR3 region has 12 residues. Germline CDR1 is KGHSH and CDR2 is LQKENI. The V and J ends lost 8 bases and 2 bases respectively, with 10 bases between them. The chain's CDR3 is CASAQGTYEQYF. CDR3 nucleotides: TGTGCCAGCGCCCAGGGTACCTACGAGCAGTACTTC. Variable domain in full (rest from reference TRBV18 and TRBJ2-7): NAGVMQNPRHLVRRRGQEARLRCSPMKGHSHVYWYRQLPEEGLKFMVYLQKENIIDESGMPKERFSAEFPKEGPSILRIQQVVRGDSAAYFCASAQGTYEQYFGPGTRLTVT.

This sequence joins TRBV6-5 and TRBJ2-7, with 13 bases identical to TRBD2. Germline V CDR1 and CDR2: MNHEY, SVGAGI. This CDR3 has 14 amino acids. V lost 6 bases, J lost 7 bases, and 6 bases stayed unmatched. The CDR3: CASSSGLAGVEQYF. CDR3 in DNA: TGTGCCAGCAGCTCTGGACTAGCGGGAGTTGAGCAGTACTTC.

In its sample, this clone was seen once. V and J are TRBV9 and TRBJ2-7; weak D call: TRBD1 (5 bases). CDR3 size: 13 residues. Germline V gene sequence: CDR1 SGDLS, CDR2 YYNGEE. V lost 2 bases to trimming and J lost 2 bases, with 8 bases between them. The CDR3 nucleotides read TGTGCCAGCAGCGTCGGCAGGGCCTACGAGCAGTACTTC. Amino acids: CASSVGRAYEQYF.

The rearrangement uses TRBV6-6 and TRBJ2-7; 10 positions match TRBD1. The CDR3 covers 13 residues. Germline lookup yields CDR1 MNHNY and CDR2 SVGAGI (reference sequence). J gave up 6 bases and V 8 bases, and 7 bases lay outside the gene matches. The DNA of the CDR3 is TGTGCCAGCCACGGGACAGGGGTGGTCGAGCAGTACTTC. This codes for CASHGTGVVEQYF.

The chain joins TRBV6-5 to TRBJ1-2; D unresolved. The CDR3 has 14 residues. Germline V gene data show CDR1 as MNHEY and CDR2 as SVGAGI. V lost 8 bases, J lost 3 bases, and 16 bases lay in between. CDR3: CASARASRDYGYTF. CDR3 coding DNA: TGTGCCAGCGCGAGGGCCTCGCGGGACTATGGCTACACCTTC.

This clone has a handful of counts. The chain couples TRBV3-1 (or the pseudogene TRBV3-2) to TRBJ1-3; D uncertain. The CDR3 length is 13 residues. V lost 5 bases and J lost 6, with 11 bases in between. Per the germline V gene, CDR1 is LGHDT and CDR2 is YNNKEL (reference sequence). The CDR3 loop reads CASSSGAANTIYF. CDR3 nucleotides: TGTGCCAGCAGCTCAGGTGCAGCAAACACCATATATTTT.

The rearrangement joins TRBV28 to TRBJ2-1; 8 bases map to TRBD2. This CDR3 contains 15 residues. CDR1 is MDHEN, CDR2 SYDVKM, per germline. V dropped 2 bases and J dropped 4; count of bases not matched to a gene: 4. This chain's CDR3 is CASSLRGGSYNEQFF. The CDR3, as DNA: TGTGCCAGCAGTTTACGGGGGGGGTCATACAATGAGCAGTTCTTC.

V is TRBV6-4 and J is TRBJ1-2, with a possible D match to TRBD1 (5 bases). Trimming removed 2 bases at V and 6 bases at J, with 19 bases between. Germline values: CDR1 MRHNA, CDR2 SNTAGT. The CDR3 length is 16 residues. CDR3 sequence reads: CASSDLSGATLNGYTF. The CDR3 DNA reads as TGTGCCAGCAGTGACCTCAGCGGGGCTACATTAAATGGCTACACCTTC.